What follows are 27 T cell receptor beta chains derived from one specimen sequenced in a study of T cell responses to AZD1222 COVID-19 vaccine. The assay was immunoSEQ multiplex PCR, and TCRdb's table has in-frame clones only and misses some. The table includes roughly 140,000 clones, 82% detected once. This sample comprised peripheral blood, obtained on day 0 of MenACWY control vaccination. The receptor set was obtained from an adult in good health.

This clone was counted a single time. V and J are TRBV19 and TRBJ1-2; possibly TRBD1 for D (6 bases). Trimming removed 6 bases from V and 7 bases from J, with 15 bases in between. This CDR3 has 13 residues. The V gene's germline CDR1 is LNHDA and CDR2 SQIVND (reference sequence). CDR3 protein: CASSPIGGRGYTF. DNA of the CDR3: TGTGCCAGTAGCCCTATAGGGGGACGTGGCTACACCTTC.

The chain couples TRBV30 to TRBJ1-6; TRBD1 is a possible D gene (5 bases). The V gene lost 0 bases and the J gene lost 9 bases, with 15 bases spanning the gap. Germline V gene sequence: CDR1 GTSNPN, CDR2 SVGIG (reference sequence). The CDR3 sequence is 15 residues long. The CDR3 DNA reads TGTGCCTGGAGTGTGGTACGGGGTGGGGCTTCACCCCTCCACTTT. Translated, it gives CAWSVVRGGASPLHF.

The rearrangement uses TRBV6-5 and TRBJ1-1; D possibly corresponds to TRBD1 (5 bases). Germline V gives CDR1 MNHEY, CDR2 SVGAGI. Trimming pared 8 bases from V and 5 bases from J, leaving 18 bases between. The CDR3 is made up of 14 amino acids. CDR3: CASQQRGSLTEAFF. The DNA for the CDR3 is TGTGCCAGCCAACAACGGGGGAGTTTGACTGAAGCTTTCTTT.

The chain carries TRBV11-2 and TRBJ1-6; D is uncertain. Germline CDR1 SGHAT, CDR2 FQNNGV. The CDR3 has 12 residues. The V and J ends lost 3 bases and 10 bases respectively, with 7 bases between them. In DNA form, the CDR3 reads TGTGCCAGCAGCTTGGTAGGATCACCCCTCCACTTT. Protein sequence: CASSLVGSPLHF.

The table lists this clone with a count of one. The gene calls are TRBV3-1 (or the pseudogene TRBV3-2) and TRBJ1-5, with D hard to call. The CDR3 consists of 13 residues. Germline loops: CDR1 LGHDT, CDR2 YNNKEL (reference sequence). Deletions cut 3 bases from V and 0 bases from J, with 3 bases between. DNA for the CDR3: TGTGCCAGCAGCCACGATAGCAATCAGCCCCAGCATTTT. It is translated as CASSHDSNQPQHF.

Turning to this clone: A read error may account for a junction end that differs from germline. The chain employs TRBV12-3 or TRBV12-4 and TRBJ2-4, with a possible D match to TRBD1 (6 bases). CDR3 length: 12 amino acids. The CDR3 reads CASSWDTTILNF. The CDR3 coding sequence is TGTGCCAGCAGTTGGGACACAACCATCTTAAACTTC.

This clone is a singleton in its sample. The chain recombines TRBV20-1 with TRBJ1-2; D gene unclear. V was shortened by 2 bases and J by 5 bases, with 6 bases between the two germline ends. Per germline, CDR1 DFQATT and CDR2 SNEGSKA (reference sequence). The CDR3 extends over 11 amino acids. Here the CDR3 reads CSARQEYGYTF. The CDR3 nucleotides are TGCAGTGCTAGACAGGAATATGGCTACACCTTC.

This chain links TRBV7-4 with TRBJ2-4; D not certain. The CDR3 is 18 amino acids. V shed 8 bases and J shed 0 bases, with 23 bases lying between them. Germline CDR1 SGHVT, CDR2 SQSDAQ. CDR3 residues: CASSGHEENRLAKNIQYF. Written as DNA, the CDR3 is TGTGCCAGCTCCGGGCATGAGGAAAACCGGCTAGCCAAAAACATTCAGTACTTC.

The chain links TRBV18 to TRBJ2-1; 11 nucleotides match TRBD2. In germline, CDR1 is KGHSH, CDR2 LQKENI. Trimming took 2 bases from V and 9 from J; bases not matched to a gene: 9. The CDR3 runs to 16 residues. The CDR3 loop reads CASSPFSSGGRGEQFF. The CDR3 nucleotides read TGTGCCAGCTCACCATTTTCTAGCGGGGGGCGAGGTGAGCAGTTCTTC.

J is TRBJ2-6 and V is TRBV2; either TRBD1 or TRBD2 may supply D (5 bases each). Looked up from germline, CDR1 is SNHLY and CDR2 is FYNNEI. V shed 6 bases and J shed 0 bases, with 15 bases lying between them. The CDR3 runs 17 residues. The CDR3 region has the DNA TGTGCCAGCAGGGGGACGGGAATGCTCTCTGGGGCCAACGTCCTGACTTTC. Amino acid sequence: CASRGTGMLSGANVLTF.

V gene TRBV19 combines with J gene TRBJ1-4; D remains ambiguous. Between the trimmed V and J ends, which lost 3 bases and 0 bases, there was a span of 8 bases. The germline gives CDR1 LNHDA, CDR2 SQIVND (reference sequence). CDR3 length equals 15 residues. For the CDR3, the DNA is TGTGCCAGTAGTATCTCCCAGACAACTAATGAAAAACTGTTTTTT. Its translation: CASSISQTTNEKLFF.

This chain connects TRBV15 to TRBJ1-4; D perhaps matches TRBD1 (5 bases). Germline V gives CDR1 LNHNV, CDR2 YYDKDF (reference sequence). CDR3 length: 13 amino acids. Trimming took 10 bases from V and 3 from J, leaving 12 bases between them. The CDR3 loop is CASRGAPNEKLFF. As DNA, the CDR3 is TGTGCCAGCCGTGGGGCTCCTAATGAAAAACTGTTTTTT.

This chain connects TRBV3-1 (or the pseudogene TRBV3-2) to TRBJ1-1; tentative D call: TRBD1 (6 bases). This CDR3 has 15 residues. V lost 3 bases and J lost 1, with 12 bases in between. Germline loops: CDR1 LGHDT, CDR2 YNNKEL (reference sequence). For the CDR3, the DNA is TGTGCCAGCAGCCATCCTCAAGGGGGGAACACTGAAGCTTTCTTT. Protein product: CASSHPQGGNTEAFF.

The J gene is TRBJ1-1, the V gene TRBV6-6, with TRBD1 identical over 9 bases. Unmatched junction bases numbered 13, after V lost 9 bases and J lost 5 bases. Germline CDR1 reads MNHNY; CDR2 reads SVGAGI (reference sequence). This CDR3 has 15 residues. The CDR3 spells CASLDRGTRLTEAFF. In DNA, the CDR3 is TGTGCCAGTCTAGACAGGGGGACAAGGCTAACTGAAGCTTTCTTT.

This rearrangement joins TRBV18 to TRBJ2-5, with D possibly matching TRBD1 (6 bases). CDR1 and CDR2 from the germline V gene are KGHSH and LQKENI. The CDR3 is 14 amino acids. Trimming cost V 3 bases and J 4 bases, with 12 bases left between them. The CDR3 DNA reads TGTGCCAGCTCACCGGGGCAGGGGTCAGAGACCCAGTACTTC. As protein: CASSPGQGSETQYF.

This clone appeared a single time. The rearrangement joins TRBV28 to TRBJ2-3, with 7 positions matching TRBD2. The CDR3 is 14 amino acids. From germline, CDR1 is MDHEN and CDR2 SYDVKM. V was clipped by 3 bases and J by 6 bases; unmatched bases: 6. For the CDR3, the DNA is TGTGCCAGCAGTTTGGGGGGGGAGGAGGATACGCAGTATTTT. It translates to CASSLGGEEDTQYF.

The chain combines TRBV4-1 with TRBJ1-2; 7 bases map to TRBD1. The CDR3 consists of 15 residues. J lost 4 bases, V lost 4 bases, and 9 bases had no gene match. Germline lookup yields CDR1 MGHRA and CDR2 YSYEKL. In nucleotides, the CDR3 is TGCGCCAGCAGCCCGACAGGGACAGCTTTCTATGGCTACACCTTC. Protein: CASSPTGTAFYGYTF.

This CDR3 reads CASSPRTAVNTEAFF. CDR3 DNA sequence: TGTGCCAGCAGCCCGCGGACAGCCGTGAACACTGAAGCTTTCTTT. The chain couples TRBV7-6 to TRBJ1-1, with a tentative D call TRBD1 (6 bases). With 5 bases removed from V and 0 bases from J, the gap between germline ends came to 13 bases. Per the germline V gene, CDR1 is SGHVS and CDR2 is FNYEAQ. CDR3 length: 15 residues.

This rearrangement joins TRBV5-4 to TRBJ2-5; TRBD2 matches 11 bases. Per germline, CDR1 SGHNT and CDR2 YYREEE (reference sequence). The junction had 9 bases not matched to a gene; V was cut back by 4 bases and J by 4 bases. There are 16 residues in the CDR3. DNA of the CDR3: TGTGCCAGCAGCAAGGTAGCGGGGGGGCCAGGAGAGACCCAGTACTTC. It encodes CASSKVAGGPGETQYF.

The rearrangement uses TRBV18 and TRBJ2-1, with TRBD2 as a possible D gene (7 bases). The germline V gene has CDR1 KGHSH and CDR2 LQKENI. Trimming cost V 4 bases and J 9 bases, with 22 bases left between them. This CDR3 is built from 16 residues. CDR3 in amino acids: CASSLASRGAVGEQFF. DNA for the CDR3: TGTGCCAGCTCACTCGCCAGTCGGGGGGCGGTCGGTGAGCAGTTCTTC.

The rearrangement uses TRBV16 and TRBJ1-2; D remains ambiguous. Germline V gene lookup returns CDR1 KGHSY and CDR2 FQNENV. The CDR3 is 16 residues long. Trimming cost V 0 bases and J 0 bases, with 11 bases left between them. The CDR3 nucleotides read TGTGCCAGCAGCCAATCGCGAGGGCACCCTAACTATGGCTACACCTTC. Protein: CASSQSRGHPNYGYTF.

The V gene is TRBV5-5, the J gene TRBJ2-2; perhaps TRBD1 as D (5 bases). The germline gives CDR1 SGHKS, CDR2 YYEKEE (reference sequence). This CDR3 has 13 amino acids. V was clipped by 2 bases and J by 6 bases, with 8 bases between them. The CDR3 region is CASSLGVAGELFF. The CDR3 DNA follows: TGTGCCAGCAGCTTAGGGGTGGCCGGGGAGCTGTTTTTT.

This sequence joins TRBV10-3 and TRBJ2-5; TRBD2 matches 10 bases. Germline V gene lookup returns CDR1 ENHRY and CDR2 SYGVKD. V trimming: 0 bases; J trimming: 2 bases; junction bases outside the gene matches: 3. There are 16 residues in the CDR3. As DNA, the CDR3 is TGTGCCATCAGTGAGTCTAGCGGGGGGAAACAAGAGACCCAGTACTTC. Encoded protein: CAISESSGGKQETQYF.

The chain carries TRBV27 and TRBJ2-2, with D tentatively TRBD2 (5 bases). The V end lost 8 bases, the J end lost 2 bases, and 15 bases lay between the germline ends. Germline V gene data show CDR1 as MNHEY and CDR2 as SMNVEV (reference sequence). The CDR3 has 15 residues. CDR3 residues: CASRGAGVNTGELFF. In DNA form, the CDR3 reads TGTGCCAGCCGGGGAGCCGGGGTTAACACCGGGGAGCTGTTTTTT.

The V gene is TRBV19, the J gene TRBJ1-2; D ambiguous. V shed 11 bases and J shed 9 bases, with 16 bases lying between them. Germline CDR1 is LNHDA and CDR2 is SQIVND (reference sequence). This CDR3 is built from 11 residues. CDR3 sequence (DNA): TGTGCCGGTTTAAGAGGTAGGAGCTACACCTTC. Protein sequence: CAGLRGRSYTF.

This clone was recorded only once. This chain uses TRBV5-5 with TRBJ1-1; D remains ambiguous. This CDR3 has 15 amino acids. V was trimmed by 0 bases and J by 6 bases, leaving 15 bases between them. Germline V lookup: CDR1 SGHKS, CDR2 YYEKEE (reference sequence). The DNA of the CDR3 is TGTGCCAGCAGCTTGGACCCCCCGATAGGTCCTGAAGCTTTCTTT. Translating gives CASSLDPPIGPEAFF.

The V gene is TRBV15, the J gene TRBJ1-4; D remains unclear. Germline lookup yields CDR1 LNHNV and CDR2 YYDKDF (reference sequence). The ends were cut back, 1 base at V and 6 bases at J, with 12 bases in the middle. This CDR3 is built from 15 residues. Here the CDR3 DNA reads TGTGCCACCAGCAGAGGCGACAAAGTTGATGAAAAACTGTTTTTT. It is translated as CATSRGDKVDEKLFF.